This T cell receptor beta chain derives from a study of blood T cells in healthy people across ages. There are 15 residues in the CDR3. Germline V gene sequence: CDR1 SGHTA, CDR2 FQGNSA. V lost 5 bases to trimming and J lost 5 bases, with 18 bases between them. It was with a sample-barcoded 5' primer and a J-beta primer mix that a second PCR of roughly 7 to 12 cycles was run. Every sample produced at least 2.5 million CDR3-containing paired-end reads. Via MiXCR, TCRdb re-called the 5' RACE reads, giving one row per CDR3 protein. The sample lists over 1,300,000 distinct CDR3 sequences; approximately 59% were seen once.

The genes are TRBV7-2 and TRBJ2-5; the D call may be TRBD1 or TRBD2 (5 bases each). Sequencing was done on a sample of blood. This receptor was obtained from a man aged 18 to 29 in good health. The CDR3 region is CASSLGANFRETQYF. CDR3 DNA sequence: TGTGCCAGCAGCCTCGGGGCAAATTTCAGGGAGACCCAGTACTTC.